The text below deals with one TCR beta chain. This CDR3 is 13 amino acids long. Germline V CDR1 and CDR2: SGHNT, YYREEE (reference sequence). The V end was cut by 2 bases, the J end by 3 bases, with 9 bases between. In the source study's methods: Amplified reference gene primers provided the basis for estimating nucleated cell counts. Sequenced by immunoSEQ multiplex PCR; TCRdb stores in-frame clones only, minus some. V and J calls and clone size come straight from that table; D and trimming were deduced from the DNA. The table lists about 220,000 clones, roughly 76% of them singletons, with approximately 5.3% in the top ten. The sample is drawn from a study of blood T cell repertoires in COVID-19. On the study more broadly: There were acute and convalescent COVID-19 samples, and they came from the United States, Italy and Spain. Sources were T cells, B-cell-depleted T cells, or PBMCs; the material itself was cDNA or gDNA.

The chain combines TRBV5-4 with TRBJ2-7; D unclear. This receptor was identified in a human donor in a cohort sampled during active COVID-19. Sequencing was performed on peripheral blood. The CDR3 nucleotides read TGTGCCAGCAGCTTAGGCGGAAACTACGAGCAGTACTTC. Translation gives CASSLGGNYEQYF. The variable domain in full, with the rest retrieved from reference TRBV5-4 and TRBJ2-7, is ETGVTQSPTHLIKTRGQQVTLRCSSQSGHNTVSWYQQALGQGPQFIFQYYREEENGRGNFPPRFSGLQFPNYSSELNVNALELDDSALYLCASSLGGNYEQYFGPGTRLTVT.